The 13 T cell receptor beta chains presented below share a single source sample, sequenced in a study of shared clonotypes between healthy human individuals. Terminally differentiated effector memory CD45RA+ cells were left out of the naive CD8 fraction, which was CD45RO-negative and positively selected for CCR7. Some clones are missing from TCRdb's copy, which holds only in-frame ones; the method was immunoSEQ multiplex PCR. Here the sample spans about 600,000 clones, 95% to 98% being singletons. The sample was naive CD8+ T cells sorted from blood. These receptors were taken from a man under 40 in good health.

This clone was seen a single time. V and J are TRBV16 and TRBJ2-1; D might be TRBD1 (5 bases). CDR3 length: 15 residues. Germline CDR1 KGHSY, CDR2 FQNENV. Trimming removed 2 bases at V and 6 bases at J, with 14 bases between. CDR3 amino acids: CASSQTITGPNEQFF. CDR3 nucleotide sequence: TGTGCCAGCAGCCAAACTATTACAGGCCCCAATGAGCAGTTCTTC. Based on the CDR3 plus reference TRBV16 and TRBJ2-1, the full variable domain is GEEVAQTPKHLVRGEGQKAKLYCAPIKGHSYVFWYQQVLKNEFKFLISFQNENVFDETGMPKERFSAKCLPNSPCSLEIQATKLEDSAVYFCASSQTITGPNEQFFGPGTRLTVL.

The V call is TRBV5-4, the J call TRBJ1-1; 11 nucleotides agree with TRBD1. After removal of 2 bases from V and 0 bases from J, the junction contained 9 bases not matched to a gene. This CDR3 region has 18 residues. Germline CDR1 is SGHNT and CDR2 is YYREEE (reference sequence). The CDR3 loop reads CASSFPRTGGPMNTEAFF. CDR3 in DNA: TGTGCCAGCAGCTTCCCGAGGACAGGGGGCCCCATGAACACTGAAGCTTTCTTT.

The rearrangement joins TRBV29-1 to TRBJ2-7, with 9 positions matching TRBD1. The CDR3 consists of 14 residues. The trim removed 5 bases at V and 3 bases at J, leaving 8 bases unmatched. Per germline, CDR1 SQVTM and CDR2 ANQGSEA. CDR3 amino acids: CSVTPPGQGYEQYF. CDR3 DNA sequence: TGCAGCGTTACACCGCCGGGACAGGGCTACGAGCAGTACTTC.

This rearrangement joins TRBV7-2 to TRBJ2-7; D remains unclear. This CDR3 has 13 amino acids. The V end lost 3 bases, the J end lost 3 bases, and 9 bases lay between the germline ends. Germline CDR1 SGHTA, CDR2 FQGNSA. In DNA form, the CDR3 reads TGTGCCAGCAGCTTTTATATAGGCTACGAGCAGTACTTC. Amino acid sequence: CASSFYIGYEQYF. The full variable domain, its missing parts supplied by reference TRBV7-2 and TRBJ2-7, is GAGVSQSPSNKVTEKGKDVELRCDPISGHTALYWYRQSLGQGLEFLIYFQGNSAPDKSGLPSDRFSAERTGGSVSTLTIQRTQQEDSAVYLCASSFYIGYEQYFGPGTRLTVT.

The chain combines TRBV9 with TRBJ2-7; 8 bases are shared with TRBD2. Germline lookup yields CDR1 SGDLS and CDR2 YYNGEE. The trim removed 3 bases at V and 3 bases at J, leaving 8 bases unmatched. The CDR3 totals 15 residues. CDR3 bases: TGTGCCAGCAGCGCCTTGGCGGGAGGACTCTACGAGCAGTACTTC. Its protein is CASSALAGGLYEQYF. The full variable domain, rest sourced from reference TRBV9 and TRBJ2-7, is DSGVTQTPKHLITATGQRVTLRCSPRSGDLSVYWYQQSLDQGLQFLIQYYNGEERAKGNILERFSAQQFPDLHSELNLSSLELGDSALYFCASSALAGGLYEQYFGPGTRLTVT.

The J gene is TRBJ2-3, the V gene TRBV30, with D maybe TRBD2 (6 bases). The germline V and J ends were trimmed by 0 bases and 4 bases, with 17 bases remaining between them. This CDR3 comprises 16 residues. The germline CDR1 and CDR2 sequences are GTSNPN and SVGIG (reference sequence). CDR3 in DNA: TGTGCCTGGAGTGTAGGAGCAGGATCTAGCGCAGATACGCAGTATTTT. Translating gives CAWSVGAGSSADTQYF.

The chain joins TRBV7-6 to TRBJ2-7, with D maybe TRBD2 (5 bases). The V gene's germline CDR1 is SGHVS and CDR2 FNYEAQ. The CDR3 length is 18 residues. Between the trimmed V and J ends, which lost 5 bases and 1 base, there was a span of 24 bases. CDR3 nucleotides: TGTGCCAGCAGCCCCTTAGTGGGAGAGACGCCGGGATCCTACGAGCAGTACTTC. Translation: CASSPLVGETPGSYEQYF.

The CDR3 nucleotides read TGCGCCAGCAGCCCGGACAGGGCCGGAGATACGCAGTATTTT. It codes for CASSPDRAGDTQYF. The gene calls are TRBV5-1 and TRBJ2-3; 8 nucleotides line up with TRBD1. This CDR3 spans 14 amino acids. Germline-derived CDR1 and CDR2 are SGHRS and YFSETQ. Trimming at V came to 4 bases and at J to 5 bases, leaving 6 bases not matched to a gene.

The chain links TRBV29-1 to TRBJ2-3; D ambiguous. Deletions cut 7 bases from V and 2 bases from J, with 13 bases between. Germline CDR1 SQVTM, CDR2 ANQGSEA. The length of the CDR3 is 13 residues. The CDR3 spells CSGRLEDTDTQYF. The CDR3 DNA reads TGCAGCGGAAGACTGGAAGACACAGATACGCAGTATTTT.

V gene TRBV6-6 combines with J gene TRBJ2-1; possibly TRBD2 for D (5 bases). Germline CDR1 MNHNY, CDR2 SVGAGI (reference sequence). The V end was cut by 0 bases, the J end by 8 bases, with 11 bases between. The CDR3 is 14 residues long. Written as DNA, the CDR3 is TGTGCCAGCAGTTACTCGATCACTAGGGATGAGCAGTTCTTC. It specifies CASSYSITRDEQFF.

The rearrangement joins TRBV6-5 to TRBJ1-2; unclear D gene. Per germline, CDR1 MNHEY and CDR2 SVGAGI. This CDR3 is 13 amino acids long. V was cut by 0 bases and J by 7 bases, with 9 bases left in between. The CDR3: CASSYSMYSGYTF. The CDR3 DNA follows: TGTGCCAGCAGTTACTCGATGTACAGTGGCTACACCTTC.

The chain carries TRBV5-5 and TRBJ2-2; 8 bases agree with TRBD2. This CDR3 spans 18 amino acids. J lost 2 bases, V lost 4 bases, and 13 bases had no gene match. Germline V gives CDR1 SGHKS, CDR2 YYEKEE (reference sequence). Written as DNA, the CDR3 is TGTGCCAGCAGCCAGACCATCCGTAGCGGGGCTAACACCGGGGAGCTGTTTTTT. This encodes CASSQTIRSGANTGELFF. Full variable domain (remainder filled in from reference TRBV5-5 and TRBJ2-2): DAGVTQSPTHLIKTRGQQVTLRCSPISGHKSVSWYQQVLGQGPQFIFQYYEKEERGRGNFPDRFSARQFPNYSSELNVNALLLGDSALYLCASSQTIRSGANTGELFFGEGSRLTVL.

This clone occurred once. The gene calls are TRBV29-1 and TRBJ2-7; 8 nucleotides agree with TRBD2. The V gene's germline CDR1 is SQVTM and CDR2 ANQGSEA. The length of the CDR3 is 13 residues. The V gene end was trimmed by 4 bases and the J gene end by 3 bases; junction bases not matched to a gene: 5. This CDR3 is CSVGVSGNYEQYF. The CDR3 nucleotides read TGCAGCGTTGGGGTTAGCGGGAACTACGAGCAGTACTTC.